The T cell receptor (beta chain) described here comes from a study of T-cell reconstitution after alpha-beta-depleted transplantation in children. Points from the study as a whole: About two months after transplant, alpha-beta T cells reportedly came from several hundred expanded graft clones. Some patients showed high day-60 TCRbeta diversity, which derived from surviving recipient T cells and thymic progenitors.

Preparing the TCRbeta library involved the use of unique molecular identifiers. TCRdb reanalysed the PCR reads using MiXCR and keeps one entry per CDR3 protein. Of around 670,000 distinct CDR3 sequences listed, around 13% are singletons. This clonotype was seen many times. Its antigen remains unknown. This receptor was taken from a girl aged 2 to 9 with congenital amegakaryocytic thrombocytopenia, due to receive a stem cell transplant. The sample here was PBMCs, taken before TCRalphabeta/CD19-depleted stem cell transplant.

The CDR3 DNA reads as TGTGCCAGCATCCCGGGGGGAGAGGGGATCCACGAGCAGTACTTC. This translates into CASIPGGEGIHEQYF. The rearrangement joins TRBV28 to TRBJ2-7, with 7 bases fitting TRBD2. Germline V lookup: CDR1 MDHEN, CDR2 SYDVKM. V was clipped by 7 bases and J by 5 bases; unmatched bases: 14. The CDR3 runs 15 residues.